Below are 2 T cell receptor beta chains sequenced from a single sample in a study of T cell changes during pregnancy in multiple sclerosis. Sequenced by immunoSEQ multiplex PCR; TCRdb stores in-frame clones only, minus some. The profile covers about 50,000 clones, with 80% to 95% appearing a single time and 0.2% to 0.3% taken by the ten largest. The sample in question was CD4+ T cells from peripheral blood mononuclear cells, obtained in the second trimester of pregnancy. Source of these receptors: a female donor with multiple sclerosis, enrolled in a pregnancy study.

V and J are TRBV25-1 and TRBJ2-5, with TRBD2 identical over 11 bases. The germline V gene encodes CDR1 MGHDK and CDR2 SYGVNS. The ends lost 3 bases at V and 4 bases at J; junction bases unmatched: 4. The CDR3 runs to 15 residues. The CDR3 DNA follows: TGTGCCAGCAGTGATAGCGGGGGGGCAGGAGAGACCCAGTACTTC. It codes for CASSDSGGAGETQYF.

This clone was observed a handful of times. This sequence joins TRBV28 and TRBJ1-1; D ambiguous. The germline V gene has CDR1 MDHEN and CDR2 SYDVKM. CDR3 length equals 13 residues. V gave up 3 bases and J gave up 4 bases, with 9 bases separating them. The CDR3 coding sequence is TGTGCCAGCAGTTTCGTCCAGGTCACTGAAGCTTTCTTT. Its protein product is CASSFVQVTEAFF.